The sample holds many counts of the clone carrying this TCR beta chain. The target antigen is unknown. This record belongs to a study of T-cell memory formation after mild COVID-19. Whole-study results and caveats: Researchers report contracting CD4+ clones mostly in CM and EM, with CD8+ clones in EMRA. Clones shrinking between day 15 and 85 showed a balanced CD4/CD8 split, and those that grew later tilted toward CD4+.

The CDR3 runs to 16 residues. Germline V gene data show CDR1 as SGHRS and CDR2 as YFSETQ. The V and J ends lost 0 bases and 4 bases respectively, with 16 bases between them. Via MiXCR, TCRdb re-called the 5' RACE reads, giving one row per CDR3 protein. This sample has 250,000 to 400,000 distinct CDR3 sequences, with about 13% found just once. Sequencing was performed on PBMCs or a T cell subset sorted from them (not recorded which). The receptor's source is a man between 18 and 35 years old who had mild COVID-19 (a few samples of this study predate the infection). Cell type and time point are not known. J is TRBJ2-5 and V is TRBV5-1; D possibly corresponds to TRBD1 (7 bases). The CDR3 DNA follows: TGCGCCAGCAGCTTGGGAATCAGGGGGGCCCTAGAGACCCAGTACTTC. The encoded protein is CASSLGIRGALETQYF.